The 13 T cell receptor beta chains below were found in one sample sequenced in a study of immune heterogeneity within non-small cell lung tumors. Genomic DNA from bulk tumor acted as the template, and around 0.55 ug was loaded per sample. Multiple widely separated biopsies were taken from each primary tumor at surgery. Curative operations were performed on patients who had untreated, newly diagnosed non-small cell lung cancer. Multiplex PCR amplified the TCR beta CDR3 region. Its first round ran for 9 to 11 cycles with 32 V and 13 J primers. TCRdb reprocessed the multiplex PCR reads with MiXCR, giving one entry per CDR3 protein. The data contain around 4,000 distinct CDR3 sequences, around 30% of them singletons. Sequenced input: lung tumor tissue. The receptor set was obtained from a man in his 60s with non-small cell lung cancer.

The rearrangement joins TRBV6-2 or TRBV6-3 to TRBJ2-5; TRBD1 or TRBD2 may be the D gene (5 bases each). Deletions cut 2 bases from V and 4 bases from J, with 8 bases between. There are 13 residues in the CDR3. The germline CDR1 and CDR2 sequences are MNHEY and SVGEGT. DNA of the CDR3: TGTGCCAGCAGTTACGGGGGTGGAGAGACCCAGTACTTC. This encodes CASSYGGGETQYF.

This clonotype was counted a few times. The chain uses TRBV5-8 and TRBJ2-1; 10 bases are shared with TRBD2. CDR3 length equals 18 residues. With V trimmed by 4 bases and J by 4 bases, 14 bases remained unmatched. Germline V lookup: CDR1 SGHTS, CDR2 YDEGEE. CDR3 nucleotide sequence: TGTGCCAGCAGCCCCGGACTGTTAGCGGGAGGCAGATACAATGAGCAGTTCTTC. It yields the protein CASSPGLLAGGRYNEQFF.

The rearrangement joins TRBV7-9 to TRBJ1-2; D ambiguous. The CDR3 extends over 17 amino acids. CDR1 SEHNR and CDR2 FQNEAQ come from the germline V gene (reference sequence). The V and J ends lost 5 bases and 4 bases respectively, with 23 bases between them. CDR3 in DNA: TGTGCCAGCAGCCCCCAAACCCGACTCACCACCAGCTATGGCTACACCTTC. Translation gives CASSPQTRLTTSYGYTF.

This clonotype has just a few counts. This chain uses TRBV27 with TRBJ2-6, with D perhaps TRBD2 (5 bases). This CDR3 comprises 15 residues. V was cut by 6 bases and J by 2 bases, with 11 bases left in between. The germline V gene encodes CDR1 MNHEY and CDR2 SMNVEV (reference sequence). The CDR3 spells CASSPRVAGANVLTF. The CDR3 DNA reads TGTGCCAGCAGCCCGAGGGTTGCTGGGGCCAACGTCCTGACTTTC.

This clonotype has a handful of counts. This chain connects TRBV27 to TRBJ2-7, with D unclear. This CDR3 comprises 12 residues. Trimming removed 6 bases at V and 7 bases at J, with 13 bases between. Per germline, CDR1 MNHEY and CDR2 SMNVEV (reference sequence). CDR3 region: CASSPRRVEQYF. The CDR3 DNA follows: TGTGCCAGCAGCCCCCGAAGGGTGGAGCAGTACTTC.

About this clonotype itself: This sequence may be a read error, since a much larger clone differs from it by one base. The chain couples TRBV18 to TRBJ1-2; tentative D call: TRBD1 (5 bases). The CDR3 spans 14 residues. V lost 3 bases to trimming and J lost 10 bases, with 18 bases between them. Germline CDR1 is KGHSH and CDR2 is LQKENI. The CDR3 reads CASSPKGREDDYTF. CDR3 DNA: TGTGCCAGCTCACCGAAGGGCAGGGAGGATGACTACACCTTC.

This clonotype is labeled medium-sized (0.01 to 0.1%). The chain joins TRBV28 to TRBJ2-1; weak D call: TRBD2 (5 bases). There are 14 residues in the CDR3. Trimming cost V 7 bases and J 4 bases, with 14 bases left between them. Germline loops: CDR1 MDHEN, CDR2 SYDVKM. CDR3 loop: CASTPRGRYNEQFF. The DNA for the CDR3 is TGTGCCAGCACCCCTCGAGGGCGGTACAATGAGCAGTTCTTC.

The CDR3 is CAWSTGGQSDTQYF. The CDR3 DNA follows: TGTGCCTGGAGCACAGGGGGTCAGTCAGATACGCAGTATTTT. The gene calls are TRBV30 and TRBJ2-3, with 8 bases identical to TRBD1. J gave up 4 bases and V 3 bases, and 6 bases lay outside the gene matches. Looked up from germline, CDR1 is GTSNPN and CDR2 is SVGIG (reference sequence). The CDR3 has 14 amino acids.

The chain combines TRBV20-1 with TRBJ2-5; 7 bases are a match to TRBD1. V gave up 2 bases and J gave up 0 bases; unmatched junction bases: 9. Germline CDR1 is DFQATT and CDR2 is SNEGSKA (reference sequence). The CDR3 extends over 16 amino acids. The CDR3 reads CSARPRQGVYQETQYF. The CDR3 DNA sequence: TGCAGTGCTAGACCGCGGCAGGGGGTGTACCAAGAGACCCAGTACTTC.

The chain joins TRBV7-2 to TRBJ1-6; 7 bases are a match to TRBD1. The CDR3 has 17 amino acids. The V and J ends lost 0 bases and 14 bases, in that order; junction bases with no gene match: 16. The V gene's germline CDR1 is SGHTA and CDR2 FQGNSA. The CDR3: CASSLASGTANNSSLHF. The CDR3 bases are TGTGCCAGCAGCTTAGCGTCCGGGACAGCAAATAACTCATCCCTCCACTTT.

In its sample, this clonotype was seen once. The chain links TRBV15 to TRBJ2-7; no reliable D call. The V gene lost 1 base and the J gene lost 2 bases, with 6 bases spanning the gap. Germline CDR1 and CDR2: LNHNV and YYDKDF (reference sequence). The CDR3 is made up of 13 amino acids. CDR3 in amino acids: CATSRVQTYEQYF. DNA for the CDR3: TGTGCCACCAGCAGAGTACAAACCTACGAGCAGTACTTC.

Within the sample, this clonotype is medium-sized. The chain joins TRBV4-1 to TRBJ2-3; TRBD1 matches at 9 bases. V shed 0 bases, J shed 6 bases, and the junction held 4 bases outside the gene matches. CDR1 is MGHRA and CDR2 is YSYEKL in the germline V gene. The CDR3 spans 15 residues. CDR3 DNA: TGCGCCAGCAGCCAAGACGACAGGGGGAGGGATACGCAGTATTTT. Its protein is CASSQDDRGRDTQYF.

By share of the sample, this clonotype is large (0.1 to 1%). This chain links TRBV28 with TRBJ2-1, with 10 positions matching TRBD2. Per the germline V gene, CDR1 is MDHEN and CDR2 is SYDVKM. The CDR3 is made up of 14 amino acids. The trim removed 7 bases at V and 4 bases at J, leaving 4 bases unmatched. CDR3 sequence reads: CASILTSGYNEQFF. The CDR3 coding sequence is TGTGCCAGCATATTGACTAGCGGGTACAATGAGCAGTTCTTC.